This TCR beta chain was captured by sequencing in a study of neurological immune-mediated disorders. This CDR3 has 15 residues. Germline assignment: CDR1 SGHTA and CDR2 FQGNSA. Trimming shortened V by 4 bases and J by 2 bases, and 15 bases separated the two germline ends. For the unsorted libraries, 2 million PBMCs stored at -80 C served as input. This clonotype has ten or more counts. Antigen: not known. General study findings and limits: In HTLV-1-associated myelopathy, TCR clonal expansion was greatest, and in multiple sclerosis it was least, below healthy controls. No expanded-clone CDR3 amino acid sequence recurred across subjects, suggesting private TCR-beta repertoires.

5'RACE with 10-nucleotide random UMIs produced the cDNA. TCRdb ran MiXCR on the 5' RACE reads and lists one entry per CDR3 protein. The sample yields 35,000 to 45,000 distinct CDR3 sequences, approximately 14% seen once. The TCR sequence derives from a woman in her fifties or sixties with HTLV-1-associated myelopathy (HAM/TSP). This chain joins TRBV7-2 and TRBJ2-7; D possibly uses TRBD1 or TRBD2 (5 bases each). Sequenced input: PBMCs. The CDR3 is CASSSSGPAAYEQYF. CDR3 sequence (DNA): TGTGCCAGCAGCTCCTCGGGACCAGCGGCCTACGAGCAGTACTTC.